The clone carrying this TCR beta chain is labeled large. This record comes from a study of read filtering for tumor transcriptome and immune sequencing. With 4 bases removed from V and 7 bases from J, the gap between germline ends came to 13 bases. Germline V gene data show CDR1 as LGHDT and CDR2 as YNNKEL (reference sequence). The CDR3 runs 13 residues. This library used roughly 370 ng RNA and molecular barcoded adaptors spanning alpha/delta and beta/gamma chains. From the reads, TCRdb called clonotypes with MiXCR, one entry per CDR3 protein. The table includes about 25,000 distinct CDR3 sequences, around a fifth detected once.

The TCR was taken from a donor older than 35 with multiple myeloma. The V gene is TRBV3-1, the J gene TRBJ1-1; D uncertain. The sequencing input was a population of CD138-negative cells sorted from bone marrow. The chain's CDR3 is CASSLSGTGEAFF. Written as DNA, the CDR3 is TGTGCCAGCAGCCTGTCGGGTACGGGTGAAGCTTTCTTT.